This T cell receptor (beta chain) was retrieved from a study of blood T cell repertoires in COVID-19. Whole-study context: Spain, Italy and the United States supplied samples that represented acute and convalescent COVID-19. The cDNA or gDNA used as material had been derived from T cells, B-cell-depleted T cells, or PBMCs.

Study processing details: Reference gene primer amplification yielded estimated nucleated cell counts. The repertoire was sequenced with immunoSEQ multiplex PCR; TCRdb's copy has only in-frame clones and lacks some. V, J and clone size derive from that table, while D and trimming were established from the DNA sequence. This table has more than 85,000 clones, about 76% appearing once. The V gene end was trimmed by 5 bases and the J gene end by 3 bases; junction bases not matched to a gene: 12. Germline V gene data show CDR1 as SEHNR and CDR2 as FQNEAQ (reference sequence). CDR3 length: 16 amino acids.

Sequencing was carried out using peripheral blood. This receptor was taken from a woman aged 70-85 years with acute or convalescent COVID-19. V is TRBV7-9 and J is TRBJ1-2; TRBD1 aligns across 7 bases. The CDR3 protein is CASSHLLDRTDYGYTF. CDR3 nucleotides: TGTGCCAGCAGCCACTTGTTGGACAGGACGGACTATGGCTACACCTTC.